Following are 13 T cell receptor beta chains from one sample sequenced in a study of T-cell memory formation after mild COVID-19 (dated by TCRdb to the early 2020s). The library came from 5' RACE. Sequencing relied on an Illumina NovaSeq 6000. The public reads were quality trimmed at Q25 with fastp and then assembled into clones with MiXCR by TCRdb, keeping productive beta chains. Every distinct CDR3 protein forms one entry, paired with its most common genes and DNA. This sample holds hundreds of thousands of distinct CDR3 sequences; roughly 22% were observed only once. The ten most abundant clones make up approximately 12% of the sample. Sequenced input: PBMCs or a T cell subset sorted from them (not recorded which). The receptors stem from an adult woman who had mild COVID-19 (a few samples of this study predate the infection). The sample titles of this study are shuffled in the database, so cell type and time point are left out; the donor was told from shared clones.

The chain carries TRBV6-5 and TRBJ2-7; D call uncertain. Trimming removed 5 bases at V and 1 base at J, with 9 bases between. Germline values: CDR1 MNHEY, CDR2 SVGAGI. The CDR3 is made up of 13 amino acids. In DNA, the CDR3 is TGTGCCAGCAGTACTGGACCATCCTACGAGCAGTACTTC. As protein: CASSTGPSYEQYF.

This clonotype was detected only a few times. The chain employs TRBV9 and TRBJ2-5; D is unresolved. Trimming removed 0 bases at V and 5 bases at J, with 11 bases between. The germline gives CDR1 SGDLS, CDR2 YYNGEE. The CDR3 spans 14 residues. The CDR3 reads CASSVEVWMETQYF. The CDR3 DNA reads as TGTGCCAGCAGCGTAGAGGTTTGGATGGAGACCCAGTACTTC.

The sample holds one count of this clonotype. The chain joins TRBV6-5 to TRBJ2-2; 8 bases match TRBD1. Germline CDR1 is MNHEY and CDR2 is SVGAGI. The V gene end was trimmed by 5 bases and the J gene end by 0 bases; junction bases not matched to a gene: 8. This CDR3 has 17 amino acids. For the CDR3, the DNA is TGTGCCAGCAGTACCCCGGGACAGGCCTCGAACACCGGGGAGCTGTTTTTT. It yields the protein CASSTPGQASNTGELFF.

The V and J genes are TRBV5-1 and TRBJ2-7; 7 positions match TRBD2. CDR1 and CDR2 (germline): SGHRS, YFSETQ. This CDR3 has 14 amino acids. Unmatched junction bases numbered 5, after V lost 2 bases and J lost 3 bases. The CDR3 is CASSFERDLYEQYF. Here the CDR3 DNA reads TGCGCCAGCAGCTTCGAGCGGGACCTCTACGAGCAGTACTTC.

This clonotype has a handful of counts. The chain joins TRBV4-1 to TRBJ2-1; 8 bases agree with TRBD2. This CDR3 comprises 17 residues. Per germline, CDR1 MGHRA and CDR2 YSYEKL. J was trimmed by 4 bases and V by 0 bases; bases with no gene match: 8. CDR3: CASSQDSLAGNYNEQFF. In DNA, the CDR3 is TGCGCCAGCAGCCAAGACTCCTTAGCGGGGAATTACAATGAGCAGTTCTTC.

The V call is TRBV7-9, the J call TRBJ2-7; TRBD2 might be the D (6 bases). Germline CDR1 and CDR2: SEHNR and FQNEAQ (reference sequence). The CDR3 contains 12 residues. The ends were cut back, 1 base at V and 11 bases at J, with 12 bases in the middle. The CDR3 bases are TGTGCCAGCAGCTTAGATGGTCGGACTAAGTACTTC. Encoded protein: CASSLDGRTKYF.

This clonotype was recorded at least ten times. CDR3 in DNA: TGTGCCAGCGGACCATTACCAGATACGCAGTATTTT. The encoded protein is CASGPLPDTQYF. The chain joins TRBV9 to TRBJ2-3; no definite D call. V was pared by 7 bases and J by 4 bases, with 10 bases between. The CDR3 runs 12 residues. Germline CDR1 and CDR2: SGDLS and YYNGEE. The whole variable domain, remainder taken from reference TRBV9 and TRBJ2-3, is DSGVTQTPKHLITATGQRVTLRCSPRSGDLSVYWYQQSLDQGLQFLIQYYNGEERAKGNILERFSAQQFPDLHSELNLSSLELGDSALYFCASGPLPDTQYFGPGTRLTVL.

This clonotype occurred many times. The CDR3 DNA is TGTGCCTGGAGGGGCGGAGGGTACGAGCAGTACTTC. This sequence encodes CAWRGGGYEQYF. The genes are TRBV30 and TRBJ2-7; D is possibly TRBD2 (6 bases). The germline V gene has CDR1 GTSNPN and CDR2 SVGIG (reference sequence). Trimming removed 3 bases from V and 4 bases from J, with 10 bases in between. The CDR3 sequence is 12 residues long. Filled out from reference TRBV30 and TRBJ2-7, the complete variable domain reads SQTIHQWPATLVQPVGSPLSLECTVEGTSNPNLYWYRQAAGRGLQLLFYSVGIGQISSEVPQNLSASRPQDRQFILSSKKLLLSDSGFYLCAWRGGGYEQYFGPGTRLTVT.

This chain joins TRBV18 and TRBJ2-7, with a possible D match to TRBD2 (6 bases). CDR3 size: 15 residues. Germline CDR1 and CDR2: KGHSH and LQKENI. With 6 bases removed from V and 2 bases from J, the gap between germline ends came to 17 bases. Here the CDR3 reads CASSPEGRHTYEQYF. CDR3 sequence (DNA): TGTGCCAGCTCCCCGGAGGGACGGCACACCTACGAGCAGTACTTC.

This clonotype occurred a few times. The rearrangement links TRBV7-9 to TRBJ1-3; the D gene is possibly TRBD1 (5 bases). Germline V gene data show CDR1 as SEHNR and CDR2 as FQNEAQ (reference sequence). CDR3 length: 17 residues. V lost 5 bases and J 0 bases, leaving 17 bases between the germline ends. CDR3 DNA sequence: TGTGCCAGCAGCATGTCTACGGGGACCAGCTCTGGAAACACCATATATTTT. Protein product: CASSMSTGTSSGNTIYF. Looking up the rest from reference TRBV7-9 and TRBJ1-3 gives the full variable domain: DTGVSQNPRHKITKRGQNVTFRCDPISEHNRLYWYRQTLGQGPEFLTYFQNEAQLEKSRLLSDRFSAERPKGSFSTLEIQRTEQGDSAMYLCASSMSTGTSSGNTIYFGEGSWLTVV.

The chain is built from TRBV7-9 and TRBJ2-5, with 7 bases matching TRBD2. V trimming: 1 base; J trimming: 4 bases; junction bases outside the gene matches: 6. The CDR3 runs to 15 residues. Germline V gene data show CDR1 as SEHNR and CDR2 as FQNEAQ (reference sequence). Here the CDR3 reads CASSLGVRGRETQYF. The DNA of the CDR3 is TGTGCCAGCAGCTTAGGGGTTCGCGGGAGAGAGACCCAGTACTTC.

There are many counts of this clonotype. J is TRBJ2-7 and V is TRBV29-1; 11 bases align to TRBD1. Per the germline V gene, CDR1 is SQVTM and CDR2 is ANQGSEA. Germline trimming cut 7 bases from V and 2 bases from J; bases unmatched to any gene: 4. This CDR3 spans 13 amino acids. The CDR3 DNA reads TGCAGCGCCGGGGACAGGGGGGCCTACGAGCAGTACTTC. It specifies CSAGDRGAYEQYF.

This rearrangement joins TRBV9 to TRBJ2-7; D gene ambiguous. This CDR3 comprises 12 residues. The germline CDR1 and CDR2 sequences are SGDLS and YYNGEE. The V end was cut by 6 bases, the J end by 6 bases, with 13 bases between. The CDR3 loop is CASTRAVSEQYF. CDR3 sequence (DNA): TGTGCCAGCACCCGGGCGGTTAGCGAGCAGTACTTC.